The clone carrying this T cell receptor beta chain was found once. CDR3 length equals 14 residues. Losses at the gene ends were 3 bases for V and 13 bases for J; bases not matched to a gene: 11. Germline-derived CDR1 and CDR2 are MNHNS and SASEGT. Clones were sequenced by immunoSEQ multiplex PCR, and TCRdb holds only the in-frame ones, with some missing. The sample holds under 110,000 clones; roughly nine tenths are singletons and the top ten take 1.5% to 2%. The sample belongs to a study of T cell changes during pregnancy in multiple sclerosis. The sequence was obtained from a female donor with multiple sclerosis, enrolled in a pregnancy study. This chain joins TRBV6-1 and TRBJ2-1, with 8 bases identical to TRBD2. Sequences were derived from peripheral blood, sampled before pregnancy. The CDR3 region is CASSEASGPTFQFF. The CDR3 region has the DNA TGTGCCAGCAGTGAGGCTAGCGGGCCTACGTTTCAGTTCTTC.